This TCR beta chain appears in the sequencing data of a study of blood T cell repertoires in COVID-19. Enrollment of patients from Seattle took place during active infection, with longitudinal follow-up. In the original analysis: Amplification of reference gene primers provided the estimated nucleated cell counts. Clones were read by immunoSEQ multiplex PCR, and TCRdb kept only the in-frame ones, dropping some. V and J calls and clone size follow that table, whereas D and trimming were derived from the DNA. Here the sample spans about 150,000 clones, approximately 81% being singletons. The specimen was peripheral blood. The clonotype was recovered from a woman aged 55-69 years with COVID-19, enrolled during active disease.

The CDR3 here is CASSQQRGANNEQFF. The DNA of the CDR3 is TGTGCCAGCAGTCAGCAGCGGGGGGCGAACAATGAGCAGTTCTTC. The chain has TRBV3-1 (or the pseudogene TRBV3-2) and TRBJ2-1, with 9 bases fitting TRBD2. The CDR3 has 15 amino acids. V lost 6 bases, J lost 5 bases, and 8 bases stayed unmatched. Germline V lookup: CDR1 LGHDT, CDR2 YNNKEL (reference sequence).